Below are 22 T cell receptor beta chains sequenced from a single sample in a study of cytomegalovirus exposure and HLA in healthy donors (dated by TCRdb to 2016 to 2017). Libraries came from the immunoSEQ multiplex PCR assay. A mixture of 60 forward primers for TCR Vbeta segments and 13 reverse primers for TCR Jbeta segments was used in the multiplex PCR. Not all clones reach the TCRdb copy of this immuneACCESS table, which keeps in-frame sequences only. Checked studies attribute under half of the gap to unresolved V genes and leave the rest unexplained. This sample comprises around 120,000 clones, 75% to 90% of them detected only once. Roughly 9.2% of the sample is taken by the ten largest. The sequenced material came from PBMCs. The receptor source for this set is a female donor in good health and CMV-seropositive.

V gene TRBV27 combines with J gene TRBJ2-7; perhaps TRBD1 as D (6 bases). The CDR3 sequence is 14 residues long. With 2 bases removed from V and 3 bases from J, the gap between germline ends came to 11 bases. Looked up from germline, CDR1 is MNHEY and CDR2 is SMNVEV (reference sequence). This chain's CDR3 is CASSLTPQGYEQYF. DNA of the CDR3: TGTGCCAGCAGTTTAACTCCACAGGGCTACGAGCAGTACTTC.

The table lists this clone with a few counts. This chain connects TRBV19 to TRBJ2-1; TRBD2 might be the D (6 bases). Germline loops: CDR1 LNHDA, CDR2 SQIVND (reference sequence). Trimming took 7 bases from V and 0 from J, leaving 7 bases between them. There are 13 residues in the CDR3. CDR3 protein: CASKEGSYNEQFF. The CDR3 region has the DNA TGTGCCAGTAAGGAGGGCTCCTACAATGAGCAGTTCTTC.

The chain joins TRBV7-9 to TRBJ1-2; no clear D gene. Germline lookup yields CDR1 SEHNR and CDR2 FQNEAQ (reference sequence). V shed 7 bases and J shed 4 bases, with 7 bases lying between them. The CDR3 contains 11 residues. The CDR3 DNA follows: TGTGCCAGCACCCTAGGCTATGGCTACACCTTC. Its translation is CASTLGYGYTF.

The rearrangement joins TRBV29-1 to TRBJ2-7, with 8 bases matching TRBD2. V dropped 6 bases and J dropped 3; count of bases not matched to a gene: 13. CDR1 is SQVTM and CDR2 is ANQGSEA in the germline V gene. This CDR3 spans 15 amino acids. For the CDR3, the DNA is TGCAGCGTCCAATCGGGAGGGGCTGCTTTCTACGAGCAGTACTTC. This sequence encodes CSVQSGGAAFYEQYF.

The chain couples TRBV5-1 to TRBJ2-1, with 8 bases lining up with TRBD1. In germline, CDR1 is SGHRS, CDR2 YFSETQ. Trimming cost V 2 bases and J 4 bases; bases outside gene matches: 5. The CDR3 covers 15 residues. CDR3 residues: CASSFGQGGYNEQFF. CDR3 sequence (DNA): TGCGCCAGCAGCTTCGGACAGGGAGGTTACAATGAGCAGTTCTTC.

CDR3 sequence reads: CASSRPGQLGDTQYF. The CDR3, as DNA: TGTGCCAGCAGCCGACCGGGACAGCTGGGAGATACGCAGTATTTT. The rearrangement joins TRBV5-6 to TRBJ2-3; 7 bases line up with TRBD1. CDR3 size: 15 residues. J lost 5 bases, V lost 4 bases, and 10 bases had no gene match. Per germline, CDR1 SGHDT and CDR2 YYEEEE.

The chain couples TRBV5-1 to TRBJ1-2, with 9 bases matching TRBD1. The CDR3 runs to 14 residues. The germline CDR1 and CDR2 sequences are SGHRS and YFSETQ. V shed 0 bases, J shed 4 bases, and the junction held 1 base outside the gene matches. The CDR3 sequence: CASSLGGQGYGYTF. The CDR3 DNA reads TGCGCCAGCAGCTTGGGGGGACAGGGCTATGGCTACACCTTC. Variable domain in full (rest from reference TRBV5-1 and TRBJ1-2): KAGVTQTPRYLIKTRGQQVTLSCSPISGHRSVSWYQQTPGQGLQFLFEYFSETQRNKGNFPGRFSGRQFSNSRSEMNVSTLELGDSALYLCASSLGGQGYGYTFGSGTRLTVV.

The chain has TRBV21-1 and TRBJ1-5; TRBD1, the table's D call, was not compared with the DNA. TRBV21-1 constitutes a pseudogene. This CDR3 region has 13 residues. CDR3 coding DNA: TGTGCCAGCAACACAGGAGTTTGGCAGCCCCAGCATTTT. It translates to CASNTGVWQPQHF.

The rearrangement links TRBV7-8 to TRBJ1-3; D uncertain. Trimming removed 1 base at V and 4 bases at J, with 14 bases between. Germline CDR1 and CDR2: SGHVS and FQNEAQ. The CDR3 has 16 amino acids. CDR3 sequence reads: CASSLGEGTRGNTIYF. In DNA, the CDR3 is TGTGCCAGCAGCTTAGGGGAGGGAACACGCGGAAACACCATATATTTT.

The genes are TRBV6-5 and TRBJ1-1; 7 nucleotides match TRBD1. Unmatched junction bases numbered 5, after V lost 6 bases and J lost 1 base. The CDR3 has 14 amino acids. Germline CDR1 reads MNHEY; CDR2 reads SVGAGI. The CDR3 is CASRTGTANTEAFF. The CDR3 nucleotides are TGTGCCAGCAGGACCGGGACAGCGAACACTGAAGCTTTCTTT.

The chain has TRBV7-9 and TRBJ1-2, with TRBD1 matching over 8 bases. Per the germline V gene, CDR1 is SEHNR and CDR2 is FQNEAQ (reference sequence). V shed 3 bases and J 4 bases; nucleotides not matched to a gene: 4. The CDR3 spans 14 residues. In nucleotides, the CDR3 is TGTGCCAGCAGCTTGTACAGGGGGACCTATGGCTACACCTTC. Translation gives CASSLYRGTYGYTF.

The chain recombines TRBV25-1 with TRBJ2-1; 7 bases are a match to TRBD2. The CDR3 length is 14 residues. Germline CDR1 MGHDK, CDR2 SYGVNS. V shed 3 bases and J 4 bases; nucleotides not matched to a gene: 3. CDR3 protein: CASSEGGEYNEQFF. The CDR3 coding sequence is TGTGCCAGCAGTGAGGGGGGGGAATACAATGAGCAGTTCTTC.

The chain couples TRBV7-2 to TRBJ2-3, with 7 bases that match TRBD1. Per germline, CDR1 SGHTA and CDR2 FQGNSA. The J segment lost 3 bases and the V segment lost 5 bases, leaving 8 bases of the junction unmatched. This CDR3 comprises 15 residues. CDR3 sequence reads: CASSTRQGKTDTQYF. Written as DNA, the CDR3 is TGTGCCAGCAGCACCCGACAGGGAAAGACAGATACGCAGTATTTT.

This clone has more than one count but fewer than ten. The chain recombines TRBV7-6 with TRBJ2-6, with D possibly being TRBD2 (7 bases). Trimming stripped 8 bases from V and 4 bases from J, with 15 bases between. The CDR3 loop spans 15 amino acids. CDR1 is SGHVS and CDR2 is FNYEAQ in the germline V gene. CDR3: CASGLGGLGANVLTF. Written as DNA, the CDR3 is TGTGCCAGCGGCCTGGGGGGGCTCGGGGCCAACGTCCTGACTTTC.

J is TRBJ2-7 and V is TRBV5-1; TRBD2 matches 10 bases. The germline V gene has CDR1 SGHRS and CDR2 YFSETQ. The CDR3 sequence is 15 residues long. V lost 4 bases to trimming and J lost 2 bases; unmatched junction nucleotides: 6. This CDR3 is CASSPLAGDAYEQYF. CDR3 nucleotide sequence: TGCGCCAGCAGCCCTCTAGCGGGGGATGCCTACGAGCAGTACTTC.

The chain is built from TRBV2 and TRBJ2-7; 14 positions match TRBD2. Germline assignment: CDR1 SNHLY and CDR2 FYNNEI. This CDR3 has 17 residues. The ends lost 3 bases at V and 5 bases at J; junction bases unmatched: 9. Here the CDR3 reads CASSEGLAGVLPHEQYF. CDR3 DNA: TGTGCCAGCAGTGAGGGACTAGCGGGGGTCCTCCCCCACGAGCAGTACTTC.

The J gene is TRBJ2-1, the V gene TRBV29-1; D is unclear. From germline, CDR1 is SQVTM and CDR2 ANQGSEA. CDR3 length: 11 amino acids. Trimming removed 4 bases at V and 7 bases at J, with 8 bases between. The CDR3 is CSVAPSNEQFF. CDR3 DNA: TGCAGCGTTGCTCCCAGTAATGAGCAGTTCTTC.

This chain joins TRBV2 and TRBJ2-7; tentative D call: TRBD1 (5 bases). Germline V lookup: CDR1 SNHLY, CDR2 FYNNEI. Trimming removed 5 bases from V and 4 bases from J, with 15 bases in between. CDR3 size: 14 residues. The CDR3 here is CASSMDTAKYEQYF. The DNA for the CDR3 is TGTGCCAGCAGTATGGACACAGCCAAGTACGAGCAGTACTTC.

The chain is built from TRBV5-1 and TRBJ2-3; 10 nucleotides line up with TRBD2. V gave up 0 bases and J gave up 5 bases; unmatched junction bases: 3. CDR3 length: 15 amino acids. Germline V gene sequence: CDR1 SGHRS, CDR2 YFSETQ. The CDR3 coding sequence is TGCGCCAGCAGCTTGGAGCGGGGGGGCGGAGATACGCAGTATTTT. The encoded protein is CASSLERGGGDTQYF.

This chain connects TRBV27 to TRBJ1-6; D is undetermined. CDR3 length: 17 amino acids. V was cut by 5 bases and J by 0 bases, with 14 bases left in between. From germline, CDR1 is MNHEY and CDR2 SMNVEV (reference sequence). The chain's CDR3 is CASSLIAGSSYNSPLHF. The CDR3 DNA sequence: TGTGCCAGCAGTCTAATCGCGGGGAGCTCCTATAATTCACCCCTCCACTTT.

The chain recombines TRBV7-9 with TRBJ2-5; TRBD2 aligns across 7 bases. The germline V gene encodes CDR1 SEHNR and CDR2 FQNEAQ (reference sequence). This CDR3 contains 15 residues. V lost 1 base, J lost 1 base, and 3 bases stayed unmatched. The CDR3 DNA sequence: TGTGCCAGCAGCTTAGTGAGCGGGGTCCAAGAGACCCAGTACTTC. Its protein is CASSLVSGVQETQYF. The complete variable domain, with remaining parts taken from reference TRBV7-9 and TRBJ2-5, reads DTGVSQNPRHKITKRGQNVTFRCDPISEHNRLYWYRQTLGQGPEFLTYFQNEAQLEKSRLLSDRFSAERPKGSFSTLEIQRTEQGDSAMYLCASSLVSGVQETQYFGPGTRLLVL.

This chain uses TRBV5-1 with TRBJ2-7; 7 nucleotides line up with TRBD1. The CDR3 covers 14 residues. After removal of 2 bases from V and 6 bases from J, the junction contained 8 bases not matched to a gene. Germline CDR1 reads SGHRS; CDR2 reads YFSETQ. CDR3 bases: TGCGCCAGCAGCTTCTGGACAGGAGGAGGCGAGCAGTACTTC. It encodes CASSFWTGGGEQYF.